A single TCR beta chain is shown here with its context. The data stem from a study of blood T cell repertoires in COVID-19. Study overall: The analysed material was cDNA or gDNA that came from T cells, B-cell-depleted T cells, or PBMCs.

Living in roughly 25 US areas, the participants were between 18 and 89 years of age. Participant-given clinical history determined each cohort assignment. Assay: immunoSEQ multiplex PCR; the TCRdb copy retains only in-frame clones and omits some. The sample shows a few hundred thousand clones, approximately 84% of them seen only once. There are 15 residues in the CDR3. CDR1 MNHNS and CDR2 SASEGT come from the germline V gene. Trimming removed 1 base from V and 6 bases from J; junction bases left unmatched: 9. The material sequenced was PBMCs or T cells enriched from blood (not recorded which). This clonotype was obtained from a woman aged 25 to 39 who had recovered from COVID-19. The rearrangement links TRBV6-1 to TRBJ2-7, with 7 bases lining up with TRBD1. The DNA of the CDR3 is TGTGCCAGCAGTGAAGTACAGGGGAGTAGTGGCGAGCAGTACTTC. Encoded protein: CASSEVQGSSGEQYF.